Listed below are T cell receptor beta chains from one sample, sequenced in a study of the immune and genomic landscape of osteosarcoma. Profiling relied on immunoSEQ multiplex PCR, and the TCRdb table lists in-frame clones only, not all of them. This sample has fewer than 6,500 clones, with 68% found just once. Material for sequencing was osteosarcoma tumor tissue from the lung. The receptors derive from a human donor with osteosarcoma. Each CDR3 is given with its conserved first and last residue. A D gene is named only where the DNA matches it firmly. The size entry is marked missing in some rows and otherwise reads once, few, many or a size class.

j_gene,d_gene,len,v_gene,abundance,CDR3nt,CDR3aa
TRBJ1-6,TRBD1,16,TRBV18,few,TGTGCCAGCTCACCCCTCGGGACAGGGAGTGAATCACCCCTCCACTTT,CASSPLGTGSESPLHF
TRBJ1-3,TRBD1,16,TRBV18,medium-sized,TGTGCCAGCTCACAATCCGGGACAGATGCTGGAAACACCATATATTTT,CASSQSGTDAGNTIYF
TRBJ2-1,TRBD2,16,TRBV11-2,NA,TGTGCCAGCAGCTGGCGCGGACTAGCGATCTTCAATGAGCAGTTCTTC,CASSWRGLAIFNEQFF
TRBJ2-7,NA,16,TRBV12-2,NA,TGTGCAAGTCGTCGACGGACTAGCGGGTTCTCCTACGAGCAGTACTTC,CASRRRTSGFSYEQYF
TRBJ2-2,NA,14,TRBV5-1,NA,TGCGCCAGCAGCTCGGGACCGAACACCGGGGAGCTGTTTTTT,CASSSGPNTGELFF
TRBJ2-2,NA,15,TRBV7-9,NA,TGTGCCAGCAGCTTCGGAGGGGTGAACACCGGGGAGCTGTTTTTT,CASSFGGVNTGELFF
TRBJ1-2,NA,13,TRBV5-6,NA,TGTGCCAGCACCGTACCAGGGACTTATGGCTACACCTTC,CASTVPGTYGYTF
TRBJ1-2,NA,14,TRBV7-2,NA,TGTGCCAGCAGCTTAGCGTCGGCTAACTATGGCTACACCTTC,CASSLASANYGYTF
TRBJ1-5,NA,15,TRBV6-5,few,TGTGCCAGCAGGATTTCGGGGGATAGCAATCAGCCCCAGCATTTT,CASRISGDSNQPQHF
TRBJ2-4,NA,13,TRBV2,NA,TGTGCCAGCAGTCCACAGGAGTACGGCATTCAGTACTTC,CASSPQEYGIQYF
TRBJ2-1,TRBD2,17,TRBV27,NA,TGTGCCAGCAGTTTACCCTACAGCGGGAGGGCTTACAATGAGCAGTTCTTC,CASSLPYSGRAYNEQFF
TRBJ1-5,NA,14,TRBV6-5,once,TGTGCCAGCAGTTACCGACAGAGCAATCAGCCCCAGCATTTT,CASSYRQSNQPQHF
TRBJ2-2,TRBD2,17,TRBV7-2,NA,TGTGCCAGCAGCTTAGGTTTGCGGGAGGGCCGGACCGGGGAGCTGTTTTTT,CASSLGLREGRTGELFF
TRBJ2-1,NA,14,TRBV7-2,NA,TGTGCCAGCAGTACCCAGGGGGGGTACAATGAGCAGTTCTTC,CASSTQGGYNEQFF
TRBJ2-5,TRBD2,18,TRBV7-2,NA,TGTGCCAGCAGCGAGGGGCCTAGCGGGGGCCCGATCCAAGAGACCCAGTACTTC,CASSEGPSGGPIQETQYF
TRBJ2-7,TRBD1,13,TRBV19,once,TGTGCCAGTTCACCCGGGACAGGGGGGGAGCAGTACTTC,CASSPGTGGEQYF